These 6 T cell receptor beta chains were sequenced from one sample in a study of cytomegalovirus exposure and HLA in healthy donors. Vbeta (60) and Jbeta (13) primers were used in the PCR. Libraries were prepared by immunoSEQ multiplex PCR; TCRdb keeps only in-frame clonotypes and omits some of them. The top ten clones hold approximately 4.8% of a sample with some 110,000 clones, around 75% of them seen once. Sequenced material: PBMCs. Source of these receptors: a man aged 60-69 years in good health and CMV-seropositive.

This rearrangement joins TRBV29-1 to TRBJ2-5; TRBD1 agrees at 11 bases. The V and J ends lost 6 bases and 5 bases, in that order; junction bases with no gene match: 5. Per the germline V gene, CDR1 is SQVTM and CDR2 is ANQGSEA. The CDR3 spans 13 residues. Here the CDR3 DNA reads TGCAGCGTCGGACAGGGGGCGGGGGAGACCCAGTACTTC. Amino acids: CSVGQGAGETQYF.

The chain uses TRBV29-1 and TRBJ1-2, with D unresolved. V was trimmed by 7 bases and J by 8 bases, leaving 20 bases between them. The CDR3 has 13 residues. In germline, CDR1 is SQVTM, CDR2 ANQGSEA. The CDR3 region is CSGIETPKFGYTF. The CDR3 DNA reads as TGCAGCGGGATTGAGACACCTAAGTTCGGCTACACCTTC.

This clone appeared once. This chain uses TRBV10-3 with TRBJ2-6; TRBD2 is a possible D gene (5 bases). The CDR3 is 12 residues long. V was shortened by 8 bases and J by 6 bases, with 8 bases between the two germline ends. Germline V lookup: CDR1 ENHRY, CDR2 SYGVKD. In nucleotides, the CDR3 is TGTGCCATCGCCCGGGAGGCCAACGTCCTGACTTTC. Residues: CAIAREANVLTF.

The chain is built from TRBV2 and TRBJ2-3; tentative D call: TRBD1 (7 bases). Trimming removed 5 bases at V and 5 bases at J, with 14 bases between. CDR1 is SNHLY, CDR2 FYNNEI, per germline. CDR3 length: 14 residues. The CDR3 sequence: CASSRERGQDTQYF. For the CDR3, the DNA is TGTGCCAGCAGTCGGGAGAGGGGGCAAGATACGCAGTATTTT.

CDR3 loop: CASSQWGGEADTQYF. CDR3 coding DNA: TGTGCCAGCAGCCAGTGGGGGGGGGAGGCAGATACGCAGTATTTT. The chain couples TRBV5-4 to TRBJ2-3; 7 bases agree with TRBD2. V dropped 4 bases and J dropped 4; count of bases not matched to a gene: 9. This CDR3 contains 15 residues. The germline V gene has CDR1 SGHNT and CDR2 YYREEE (reference sequence).

The chain's CDR3 is CASRHYPGEKLFF. For the CDR3, the DNA is TGTGCCAGCCGGCACTACCCGGGGGAAAAACTGTTTTTT. This rearrangement joins TRBV6-5 to TRBJ1-4, with D unresolved. Germline values: CDR1 MNHEY, CDR2 SVGAGI. V dropped 8 bases and J dropped 8 bases, with 15 bases sitting between them. The CDR3 contains 13 residues.